The 9 T cell receptor beta chains given below trace back to one sample, sequenced in a study of T-cell memory formation after mild COVID-19. A single record per CDR3 protein comes from TCRdb applying MiXCR to the 5' RACE reads. This sample has approximately 410,000 distinct CDR3 sequences, with 23% found just once. Sequencing was carried out using PBMCs or a T cell subset sorted from them (not recorded which). These TCRs come from an adult woman who had mild COVID-19 (a few samples of this study predate the infection). Cell type and time point are not known.

Only a few counts were recorded for this clonotype. The chain has TRBV7-9 and TRBJ1-5; D possibly corresponds to TRBD1 (6 bases). Deletions cut 5 bases from V and 2 bases from J, with 13 bases between. The length of the CDR3 is 15 residues. Germline values: CDR1 SEHNR, CDR2 FQNEAQ (reference sequence). This CDR3 reads CASSRGTLGNQPQHF. The CDR3 region has the DNA TGTGCCAGCAGCCGCGGGACACTAGGCAATCAGCCCCAGCATTTT.

This clonotype was counted between two and nine times. The chain is built from TRBV24-1 and TRBJ2-1; TRBD2 aligns across 10 bases. CDR1 and CDR2 from the germline V gene are KGHDR and SFDVKD. After removal of 4 bases from V and 7 bases from J, the junction contained 12 bases not matched to a gene. The CDR3 runs to 17 residues. DNA of the CDR3: TGTGCCACCAGTGAGAATAGCGGGGGGCCCATGGGGAATGAGCAGTTCTTC. Its translation is CATSENSGGPMGNEQFF.

For this clonotype: A much more abundant neighbour one base away suggests this may be a read error. This sequence joins TRBV2 and TRBJ2-1; TRBD2 agrees at 8 bases. This CDR3 is 12 amino acids long. Losses at the gene ends were 7 bases for V and 8 bases for J; bases not matched to a gene: 4. Germline assignment: CDR1 SNHLY and CDR2 FYNNEI. The CDR3 DNA reads as TGTGCCAGCAAATTACTAGCGGATGAGCAGTTCTTC. This sequence encodes CASKLLADEQFF.

The chain couples TRBV11-2 to TRBJ2-7; 9 bases agree with TRBD1. This CDR3 is built from 15 residues. Germline CDR1 and CDR2: SGHAT and FQNNGV. V shed 3 bases and J 3 bases; nucleotides not matched to a gene: 6. CDR3 protein: CASSFVPGQGYEQYF. The DNA for the CDR3 is TGTGCCAGCAGCTTTGTCCCGGGACAGGGCTACGAGCAGTACTTC.

This clonotype was seen many times. The chain recombines TRBV5-6 with TRBJ2-7; the match to TRBD1 covers 8 bases. V trimming: 4 bases; J trimming: 4 bases; junction bases outside the gene matches: 7. Germline V gene data show CDR1 as SGHDT and CDR2 as YYEEEE. This CDR3 is built from 14 residues. The CDR3, as DNA: TGTGCCAGCAGCCGCAGACAGGGGAGGTACGAGCAGTACTTC. Its translation: CASSRRQGRYEQYF. The full variable domain, with the rest looked up from reference TRBV5-6 and TRBJ2-7, is DAGVTQSPTHLIKTRGQQVTLRCSPKSGHDTVSWYQQALGQGPQFIFQYYEEEERQRGNFPDRFSGHQFPNYSSELNVNALLLGDSALYLCASSRRQGRYEQYFGPGTRLTVT.

The rearrangement joins TRBV6-5 to TRBJ1-1; TRBD1 matches at 9 bases. V shed 6 bases and J 1 base; nucleotides not matched to a gene: 6. The CDR3 is 15 residues long. Per the germline V gene, CDR1 is MNHEY and CDR2 is SVGAGI. CDR3 sequence: CASRWGQGSNTEAFF. DNA for the CDR3: TGTGCCAGCAGATGGGGACAGGGTTCGAACACTGAAGCTTTCTTT.

This chain connects TRBV4-3 to TRBJ1-4, with 11 bases lining up with TRBD1. CDR3 length: 17 amino acids. Germline CDR1 LGHNA, CDR2 YSLEER. J was trimmed by 8 bases and V by 4 bases; bases with no gene match: 12. The chain's CDR3 is CASSPIGQGAWGEKLFF. CDR3 bases: TGCGCCAGCAGCCCTATAGGACAGGGGGCGTGGGGGGAAAAACTGTTTTTT.

J is TRBJ2-1 and V is TRBV12-3 or TRBV12-4; the D gene is possibly TRBD1 (6 bases). This CDR3 has 12 amino acids. Trimming left V 5 bases short and J 7 bases short, with 9 bases between. The CDR3 coding sequence is TGTGCCAGCAGTCACACAGGGAATGAGCAGTTCTTC. Its protein is CASSHTGNEQFF.

CDR3 sequence (DNA): TGTGCCAGCAGTGAATACAGCCTCTCCTACGAGCAGTACTTC. This encodes CASSEYSLSYEQYF. The chain joins TRBV6-1 to TRBJ2-7, with D unclear. Germline assignment: CDR1 MNHNS and CDR2 SASEGT. There are 14 residues in the CDR3. Trimming took 2 bases from V and 0 from J, leaving 8 bases between them.